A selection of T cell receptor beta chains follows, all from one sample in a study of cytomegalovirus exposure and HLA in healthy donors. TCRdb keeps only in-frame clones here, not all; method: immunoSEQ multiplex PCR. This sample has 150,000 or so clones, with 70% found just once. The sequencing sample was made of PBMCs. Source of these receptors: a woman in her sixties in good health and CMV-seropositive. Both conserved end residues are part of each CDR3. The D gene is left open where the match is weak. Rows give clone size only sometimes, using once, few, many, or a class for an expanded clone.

CASSRDPTRRSEAFF TGCGCCAGCAGCCGAGATCCGACCCGGCGGTCTGAAGCTTTCTTT . TRBJ1-1 TRBV4-1 .
CASSREGTGGQYF TGTGCCAGCAGTCGGGAAGGGACAGGCGGGCAGTACTTC . TRBJ2-7 TRBV6-5 TRBD1
CASSEGQGNTEAFF TGCGCCAGCAGTGAGGGACAGGGGAACACTGAAGCTTTCTTT . TRBJ1-1 TRBV10-2 TRBD1
CASTRRDSGYTF TGTGCCAGCACTCGCCGGGACAGTGGCTACACCTTC . TRBJ1-2 TRBV6-1 TRBD1
CASQGQETQYF TGTGCCTCACAGGGGCAAGAGACCCAGTACTTC once TRBJ2-5 TRBV28 TRBD1
CASSPSGRSYNEQFF TGTGCCAGCAGCCCAAGCGGGAGGTCCTACAATGAGCAGTTCTTC . TRBJ2-1 TRBV11-2 TRBD2
CASSGTFGQPQHF TGTGCCAGCAGTGGGACATTTGGTCAGCCCCAGCATTTT . TRBJ1-5 TRBV6-1 .
CASSVGGSRADTQYF TGTGCCAGCAGCGTGGGCGGGAGTCGGGCAGATACGCAGTATTTT . TRBJ2-3 TRBV9 TRBD2
CASSLGISGRPPEQFF TGTGCCAGCAGCTTAGGGATTAGCGGGAGGCCCCCTGAGCAGTTCTTC . TRBJ2-1 TRBV7-6 TRBD2
CASSPTGSNQPQHF TGCGCCAGCAGTCCTACAGGTAGCAATCAGCCCCAGCATTTT . TRBJ1-5 TRBV10-2 .
CASSDGTGTYEQYF TGTGCCAGCAGTGACGGGACTGGAACCTACGAGCAGTACTTC . TRBJ2-7 TRBV2 .
CASSPETRGEQYF TGTGCCAGCAGCCCCGAGACAAGGGGCGAGCAGTACTTC . TRBJ2-7 TRBV7-9 .
CASSLAALAGGDTQYF TGCGCCAGCAGCTTGGCCGCGCTAGCGGGAGGGGATACGCAGTATTTT few TRBJ2-3 TRBV5-1 TRBD2
CASSTPQGLGYTF TGTGCCAGCAGCACTCCTCAGGGCCTAGGCTACACCTTC . TRBJ1-2 TRBV7-9 .
CASSQGTGDYEQYF TGTGCCAGCAGCCAAGGAACAGGGGACTACGAGCAGTACTTC . TRBJ2-7 TRBV4-2 TRBD1
CASTQGAGNTIYF TGTGCCAGCACCCAAGGGGCTGGAAACACCATATATTTT . TRBJ1-3 TRBV27 .